The sequence of this T cell receptor (beta chain) was determined in a study of shared clonotypes between healthy human individuals. About the research overall: Donors had three CD4 naive, three CD4 memory, two CD8 naive and one CD8 memory plate apiece. Findings of the study overall: Sequencing of the sorted subsets was shown by rarefaction to be incomplete despite large depth. Naive subsets generally had larger estimated richness than memory subsets. A reduction in generation probabilities was seen for non-shared clonotypes relative to those shared by all four donors.

Comment on this clone: As yet, its antigen is unknown.

Clones were sequenced by immunoSEQ multiplex PCR, and TCRdb holds only the in-frame ones, with some missing. The table has 2 million to 2.5 million clones, around 95% seen once; the top ten hold around 0.13%. With 3 bases clipped from V and 7 bases from J, the junction kept 13 bases outside the gene matches. The CDR3 is 17 amino acids. Germline CDR1 is SGHRS and CDR2 is YFSETQ. The specimen was naive CD4+ T cells sorted from blood. Documented subset: CD45RA+ positively selected. The chain joins TRBV5-1 to TRBJ1-6; 7 bases match TRBD1. The sequence was obtained from a man between 18 and 35 years old in good health. The CDR3 sequence: CASSSRSPGQLNSPLHF. The CDR3, as DNA: TGCGCCAGCAGCTCACGCTCCCCGGGACAGTTGAATTCACCCCTCCACTTT. The variable domain in full, with the rest retrieved from reference TRBV5-1 and TRBJ1-6, is KAGVTQTPRYLIKTRGQQVTLSCSPISGHRSVSWYQQTPGQGLQFLFEYFSETQRNKGNFPGRFSGRQFSNSRSEMNVSTLELGDSALYLCASSSRSPGQLNSPLHFGNGTRLTVT.